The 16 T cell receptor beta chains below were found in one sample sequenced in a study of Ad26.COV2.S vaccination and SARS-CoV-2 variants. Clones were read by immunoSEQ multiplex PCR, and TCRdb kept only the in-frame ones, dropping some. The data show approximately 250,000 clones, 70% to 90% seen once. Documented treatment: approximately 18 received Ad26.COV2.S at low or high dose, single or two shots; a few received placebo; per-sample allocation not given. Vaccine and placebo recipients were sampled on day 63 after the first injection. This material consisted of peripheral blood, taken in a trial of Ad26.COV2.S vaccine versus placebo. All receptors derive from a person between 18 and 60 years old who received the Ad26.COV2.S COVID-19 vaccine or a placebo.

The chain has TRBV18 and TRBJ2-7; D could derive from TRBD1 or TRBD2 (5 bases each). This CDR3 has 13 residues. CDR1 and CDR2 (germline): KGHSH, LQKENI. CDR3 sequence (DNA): TGTGCCAGCTCAGACCGGGTCGGGGCCCCTTGGAGCGTC. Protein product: CASSDRVGAPWSV.

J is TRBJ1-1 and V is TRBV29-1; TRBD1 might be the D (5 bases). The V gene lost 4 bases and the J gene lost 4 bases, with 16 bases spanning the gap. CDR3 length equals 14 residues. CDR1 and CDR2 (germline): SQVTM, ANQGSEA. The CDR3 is CSVVITPRGTEAFF. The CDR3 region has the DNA TGCAGCGTTGTAATAACCCCGAGGGGCACTGAAGCTTTCTTT.

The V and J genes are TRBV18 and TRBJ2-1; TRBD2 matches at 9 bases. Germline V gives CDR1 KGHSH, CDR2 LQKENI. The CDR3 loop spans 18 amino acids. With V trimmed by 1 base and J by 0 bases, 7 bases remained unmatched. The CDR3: CASSPLRDSGSSYNEQFF. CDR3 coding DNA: TGTGCCAGCTCACCACTTCGAGATAGCGGGAGCTCCTACAATGAGCAGTTCTTC.

CDR3 in DNA: TGTGCCACCAGTGATGCTAGCGGGAGACACAATGAGCAGTTCTTC. This encodes CATSDASGRHNEQFF. V and J are TRBV24-1 and TRBJ2-1; 10 positions match TRBD2. V lost 3 bases and J lost 5; bases outside the gene matches: 3. This CDR3 region has 15 residues. The V gene's germline CDR1 is KGHDR and CDR2 SFDVKD.

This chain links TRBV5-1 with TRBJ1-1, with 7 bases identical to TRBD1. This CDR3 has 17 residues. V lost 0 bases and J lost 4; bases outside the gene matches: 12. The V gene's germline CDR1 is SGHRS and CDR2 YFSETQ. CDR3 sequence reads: CASSLVYRGQGGTEAFF. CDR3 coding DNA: TGCGCCAGCAGCTTGGTGTACAGGGGTCAAGGGGGCACTGAAGCTTTCTTT.

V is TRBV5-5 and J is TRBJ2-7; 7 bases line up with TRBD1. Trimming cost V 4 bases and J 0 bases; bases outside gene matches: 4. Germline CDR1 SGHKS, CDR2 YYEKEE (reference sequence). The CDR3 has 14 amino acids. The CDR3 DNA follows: TGTGCCAGCAGCCCGGGACAGTCCTCCTACGAGCAGTACGTC. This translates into CASSPGQSSYEQYV.

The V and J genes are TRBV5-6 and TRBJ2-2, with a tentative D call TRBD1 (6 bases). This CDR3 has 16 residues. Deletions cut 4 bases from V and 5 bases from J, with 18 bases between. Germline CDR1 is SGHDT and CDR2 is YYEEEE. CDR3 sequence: CASSPLVRGRTGELFF. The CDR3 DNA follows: TGTGCCAGCAGCCCCTTGGTCAGGGGAAGGACCGGGGAGCTGTTTTTT.

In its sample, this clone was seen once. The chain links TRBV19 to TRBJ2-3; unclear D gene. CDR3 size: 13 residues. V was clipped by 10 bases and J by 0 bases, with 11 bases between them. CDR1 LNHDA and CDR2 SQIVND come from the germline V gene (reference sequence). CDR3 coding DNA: TGTGCCATAGGGCCGCGAAGCACAGATACGCAGTATTTT. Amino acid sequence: CAIGPRSTDTQYF.

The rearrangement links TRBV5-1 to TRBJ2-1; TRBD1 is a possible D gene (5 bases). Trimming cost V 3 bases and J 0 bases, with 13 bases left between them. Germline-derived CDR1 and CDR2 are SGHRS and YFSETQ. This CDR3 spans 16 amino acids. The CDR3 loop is CASSWQGSSSYNEQFF. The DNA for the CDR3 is TGCGCCAGCAGCTGGCAGGGTTCAAGCTCCTACAATGAGCAGTTCTTC. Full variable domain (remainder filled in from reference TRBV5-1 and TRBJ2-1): KAGVTQTPRYLIKTRGQQVTLSCSPISGHRSVSWYQQTPGQGLQFLFEYFSETQRNKGNFPGRFSGRQFSNSRSEMNVSTLELGDSALYLCASSWQGSSSYNEQFFGPGTRLTVL.

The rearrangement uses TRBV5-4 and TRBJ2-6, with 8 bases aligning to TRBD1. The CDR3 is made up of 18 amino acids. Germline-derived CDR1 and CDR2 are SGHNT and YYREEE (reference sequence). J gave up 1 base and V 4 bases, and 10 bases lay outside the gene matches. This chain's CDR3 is CASSGGGQGVSGANVLTF. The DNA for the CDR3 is TGTGCCAGCAGCGGGGGTGGACAGGGAGTATCTGGGGCCAACGTCCTGACTTTC.

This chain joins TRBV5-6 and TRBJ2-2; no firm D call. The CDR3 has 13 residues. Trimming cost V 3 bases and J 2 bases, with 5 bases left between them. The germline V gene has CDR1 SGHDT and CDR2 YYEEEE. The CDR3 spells CASSSRNTGELFF. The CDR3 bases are TGTGCCAGCAGCTCTCGTAACACCGGGGAGCTGTTTTTT.

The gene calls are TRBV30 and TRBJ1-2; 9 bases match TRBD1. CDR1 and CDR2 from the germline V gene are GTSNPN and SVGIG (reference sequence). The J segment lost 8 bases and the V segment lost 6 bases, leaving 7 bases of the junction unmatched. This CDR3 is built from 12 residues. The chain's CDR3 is CACPTGGAGYTF. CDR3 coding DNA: TGTGCCTGCCCTACAGGGGGCGCGGGCTACACCTTC.

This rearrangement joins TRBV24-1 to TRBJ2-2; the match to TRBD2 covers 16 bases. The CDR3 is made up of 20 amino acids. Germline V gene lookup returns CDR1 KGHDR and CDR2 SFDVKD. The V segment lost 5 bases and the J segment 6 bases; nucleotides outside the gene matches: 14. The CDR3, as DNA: TGTGCCACCAGTGGGGGGACTAGCGGGAGGGCCGTCCCGAAGCCCGGGGAGCTGTTTTTT. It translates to CATSGGTSGRAVPKPGELFF.

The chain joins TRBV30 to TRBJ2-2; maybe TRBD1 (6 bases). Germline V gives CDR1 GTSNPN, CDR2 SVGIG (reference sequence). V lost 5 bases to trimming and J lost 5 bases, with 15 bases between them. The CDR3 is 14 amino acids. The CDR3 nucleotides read TGTGCCTGGGCGACAGGTCTTGGGACCGGGGAGCTGTTTTTT. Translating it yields CAWATGLGTGELFF.

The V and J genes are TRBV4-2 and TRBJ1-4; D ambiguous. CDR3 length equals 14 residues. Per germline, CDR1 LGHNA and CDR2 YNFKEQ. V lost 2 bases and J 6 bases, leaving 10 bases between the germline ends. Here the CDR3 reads CASSQSLKDEKLFF. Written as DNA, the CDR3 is TGTGCCAGCAGCCAAAGTCTAAAGGATGAAAAACTGTTTTTT.

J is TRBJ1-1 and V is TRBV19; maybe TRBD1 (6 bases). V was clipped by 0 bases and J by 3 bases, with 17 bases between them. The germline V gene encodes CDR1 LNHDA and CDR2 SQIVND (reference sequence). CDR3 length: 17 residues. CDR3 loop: CASSIDRGPGRYTEAFF. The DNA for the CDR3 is TGTGCCAGTAGTATAGACCGGGGGCCGGGACGGTACACTGAAGCTTTCTTT.